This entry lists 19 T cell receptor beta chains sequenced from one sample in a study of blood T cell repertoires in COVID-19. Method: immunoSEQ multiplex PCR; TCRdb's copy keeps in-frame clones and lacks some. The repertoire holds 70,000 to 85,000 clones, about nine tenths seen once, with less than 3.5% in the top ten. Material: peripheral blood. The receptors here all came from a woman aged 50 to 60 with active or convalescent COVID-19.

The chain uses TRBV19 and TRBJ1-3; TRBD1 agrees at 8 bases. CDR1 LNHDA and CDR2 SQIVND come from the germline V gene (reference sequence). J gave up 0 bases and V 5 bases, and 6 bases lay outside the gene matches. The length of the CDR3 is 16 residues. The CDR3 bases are TGTGCCAGTAGTGCCGGGACAGGAGACTCTGGAAACACCATATATTTT. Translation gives CASSAGTGDSGNTIYF.

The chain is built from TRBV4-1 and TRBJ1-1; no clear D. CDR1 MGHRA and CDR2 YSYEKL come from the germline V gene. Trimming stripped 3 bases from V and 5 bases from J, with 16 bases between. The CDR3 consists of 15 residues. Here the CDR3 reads CASSHRDPRRTEAFF. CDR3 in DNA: TGCGCCAGCAGCCACCGGGATCCAAGGCGAACTGAAGCTTTCTTT.

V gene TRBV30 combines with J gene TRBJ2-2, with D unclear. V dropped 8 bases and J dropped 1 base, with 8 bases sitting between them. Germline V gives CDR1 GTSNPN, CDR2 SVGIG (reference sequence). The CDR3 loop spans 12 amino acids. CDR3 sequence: CAGTGNTGELFF. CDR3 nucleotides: TGTGCCGGTACGGGGAACACCGGGGAGCTGTTTTTT.

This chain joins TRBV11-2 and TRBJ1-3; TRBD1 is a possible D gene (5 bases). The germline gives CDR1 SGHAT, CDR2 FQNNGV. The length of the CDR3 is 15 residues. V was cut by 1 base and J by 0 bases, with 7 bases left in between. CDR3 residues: CASSLAGFSGNTIYF. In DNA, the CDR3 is TGTGCCAGCAGCTTAGCAGGGTTCTCTGGAAACACCATATATTTT.

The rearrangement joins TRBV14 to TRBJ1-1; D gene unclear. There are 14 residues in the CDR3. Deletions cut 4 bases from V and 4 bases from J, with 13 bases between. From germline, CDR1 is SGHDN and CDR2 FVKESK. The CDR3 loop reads CASSPSTFGTEAFF. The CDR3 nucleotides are TGTGCCAGCAGCCCTAGCACATTCGGCACTGAAGCTTTCTTT. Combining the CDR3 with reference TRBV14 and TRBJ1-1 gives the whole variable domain EAGVTQFPSHSVIEKGQTVTLRCDPISGHDNLYWYRRVMGKEIKFLLHFVKESKQDESGMPNNRFLAERTGGTYSTLKVQPAELEDSGVYFCASSPSTFGTEAFFGQGTRLTVV.

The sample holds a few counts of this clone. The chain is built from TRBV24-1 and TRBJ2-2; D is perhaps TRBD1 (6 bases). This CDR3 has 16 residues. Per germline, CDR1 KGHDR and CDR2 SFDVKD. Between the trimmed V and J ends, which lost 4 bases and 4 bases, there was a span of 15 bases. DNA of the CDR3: TGTGCCACCAGTGAACCACAGGGTCCCAGCACCGGGGAGCTGTTTTTT. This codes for CATSEPQGPSTGELFF.

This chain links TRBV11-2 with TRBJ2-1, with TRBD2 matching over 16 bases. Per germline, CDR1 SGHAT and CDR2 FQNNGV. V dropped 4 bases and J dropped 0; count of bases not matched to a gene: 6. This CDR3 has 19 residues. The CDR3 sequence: CASSSGLAGGESSYNEQFF. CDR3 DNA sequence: TGTGCCAGCAGCTCGGGACTAGCGGGGGGGGAAAGCTCCTACAATGAGCAGTTCTTC.

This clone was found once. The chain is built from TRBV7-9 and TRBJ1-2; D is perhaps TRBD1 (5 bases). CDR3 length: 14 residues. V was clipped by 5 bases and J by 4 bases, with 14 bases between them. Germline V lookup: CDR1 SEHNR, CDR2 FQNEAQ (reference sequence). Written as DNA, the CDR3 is TGTGCCAGCAGCCTAGGGGCCCAGACCTATGGCTACACCTTC. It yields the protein CASSLGAQTYGYTF.

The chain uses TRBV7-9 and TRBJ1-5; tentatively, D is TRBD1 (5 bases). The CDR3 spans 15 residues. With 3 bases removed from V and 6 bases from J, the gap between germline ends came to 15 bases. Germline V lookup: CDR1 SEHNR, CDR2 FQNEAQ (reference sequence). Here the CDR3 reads CASSLGGGRGQPQHF. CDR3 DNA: TGTGCCAGCAGCTTGGGTGGAGGGAGGGGTCAGCCCCAGCATTTT.

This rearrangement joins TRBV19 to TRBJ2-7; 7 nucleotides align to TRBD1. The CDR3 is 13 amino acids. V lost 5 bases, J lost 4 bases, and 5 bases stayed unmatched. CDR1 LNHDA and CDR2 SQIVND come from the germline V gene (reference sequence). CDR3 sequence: CASSPQGEYEQYF. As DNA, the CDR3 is TGTGCCAGTAGTCCCCAGGGGGAGTACGAGCAGTACTTC.

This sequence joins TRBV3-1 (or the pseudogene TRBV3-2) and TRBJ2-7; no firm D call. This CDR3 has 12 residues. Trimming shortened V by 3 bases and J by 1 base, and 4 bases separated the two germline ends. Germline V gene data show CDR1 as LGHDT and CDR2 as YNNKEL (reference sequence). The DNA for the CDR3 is TGTGCCAGCAGCCAGGCATCCTACGAGCAGTACTTC. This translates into CASSQASYEQYF.

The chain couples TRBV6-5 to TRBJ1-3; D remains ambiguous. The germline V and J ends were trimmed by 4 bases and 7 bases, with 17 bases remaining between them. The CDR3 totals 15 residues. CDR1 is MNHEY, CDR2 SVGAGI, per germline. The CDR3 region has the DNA TGTGCCAGCAGTTCTCCGGGATCGGAGGAGAACACCATATATTTT. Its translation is CASSSPGSEENTIYF.

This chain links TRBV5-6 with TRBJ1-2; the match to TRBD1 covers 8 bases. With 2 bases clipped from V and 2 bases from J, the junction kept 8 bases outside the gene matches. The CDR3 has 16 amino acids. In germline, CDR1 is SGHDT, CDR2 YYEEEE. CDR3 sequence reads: CASSFPSGQGNYGYTF. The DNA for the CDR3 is TGTGCCAGCAGCTTCCCGTCTGGACAGGGAAACTATGGCTACACCTTC.

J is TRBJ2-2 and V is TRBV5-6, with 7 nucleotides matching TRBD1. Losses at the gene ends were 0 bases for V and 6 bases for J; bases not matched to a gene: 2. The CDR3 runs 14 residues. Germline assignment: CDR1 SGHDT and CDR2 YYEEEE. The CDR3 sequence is CASSLDRGAGELFF. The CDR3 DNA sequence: TGTGCCAGCAGCTTGGACAGGGGAGCCGGGGAGCTGTTTTTT.

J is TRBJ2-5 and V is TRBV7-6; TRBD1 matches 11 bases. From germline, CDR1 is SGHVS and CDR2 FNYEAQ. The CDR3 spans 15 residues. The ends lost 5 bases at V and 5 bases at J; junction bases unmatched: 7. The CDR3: CASSLGQGAGETQYF. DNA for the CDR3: TGTGCCAGCAGCCTTGGACAGGGGGCTGGTGAGACCCAGTACTTC.

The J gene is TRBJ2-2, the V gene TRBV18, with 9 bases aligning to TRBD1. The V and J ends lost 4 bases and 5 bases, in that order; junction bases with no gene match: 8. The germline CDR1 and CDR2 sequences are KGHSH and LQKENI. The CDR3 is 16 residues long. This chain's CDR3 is CASSLPGTGKTGELFF. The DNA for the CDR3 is TGTGCCAGCTCACTCCCCGGGACAGGGAAGACCGGGGAGCTGTTTTTT.

CDR3 loop: CASSQARALGMFF. CDR3 nucleotide sequence: TGTGCCAGCAGCCAAGCGAGGGCCCTTGGGATGTTTTTT. This chain connects TRBV4-2 to TRBJ1-4, with D uncertain. Trimming cost V 1 base and J 15 bases, with 15 bases left between them. CDR1 LGHNA and CDR2 YNFKEQ come from the germline V gene. The CDR3 extends over 13 amino acids.

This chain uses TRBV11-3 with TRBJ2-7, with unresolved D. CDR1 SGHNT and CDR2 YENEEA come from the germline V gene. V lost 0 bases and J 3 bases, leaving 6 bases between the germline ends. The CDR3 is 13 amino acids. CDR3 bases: TGTGCCAGCAGCTTAGATATCAGCTACGAGCAGTACTTC. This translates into CASSLDISYEQYF.

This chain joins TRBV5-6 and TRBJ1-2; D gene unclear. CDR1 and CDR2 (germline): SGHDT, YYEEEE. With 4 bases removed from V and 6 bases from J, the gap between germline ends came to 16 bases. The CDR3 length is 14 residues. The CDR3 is CASSQLSGFDGYTF. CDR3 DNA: TGTGCCAGCAGCCAATTAAGCGGGTTTGATGGCTACACCTTC.